A selection of T cell receptor beta chains follows, all from one sample in a study of T cell changes during pregnancy in multiple sclerosis. Produced via immunoSEQ multiplex PCR; TCRdb's table is partial and in-frame only. The profile shows roughly 34,000 clones, 90% of them singletons. The source material was CD4+ T cells from peripheral blood mononuclear cells, sampled in the second trimester of pregnancy. These receptors originate from a female donor in good health, enrolled as a control in a pregnancy study. CDR3s include the opening cysteine and the closing phenylalanine or tryptophan. D genes are given only for firm matches. Clone size is given for some rows only: seen once, a few or many times, or a class if the clone is expanded.

>15|TRBV6-1|TRBD1|once|TRBJ1-5
TGTGCCAGCCGGAGCCCGACAGGGCAAAATCAGCCCCAGCATTTT
CASRSPTGQNQPQHF
>16|TRBV10-3|TRBD1|NA|TRBJ2-7
TGTGCCATTACGGCCGGTGGGGACAGGGGATTCTACGAGCAGTACTTC
CAITAGGDRGFYEQYF
>15|TRBV7-6|TRBD1|NA|TRBJ2-7
TGTGCCAGCAGCTTAAATACAGGGGGTCCCTACGAGCAGTACTTC
CASSLNTGGPYEQYF
>15|TRBV10-3|NA|NA|TRBJ1-2
TGTGCCATCAGCGCAGCTGGGGGGAGTAACTATGGCTACACCTTC
CAISAAGGSNYGYTF
>13|TRBV10-1|NA|NA|TRBJ1-1
TGCGCCAGCAGTGGACAGCAGAACACTGAAGCTTTCTTT
CASSGQQNTEAFF
>14|TRBV18|NA|NA|TRBJ1-2
TGTGCCAGCTCACCACTAAACAGTTACTATGGCTACACCTTC
CASSPLNSYYGYTF
>15|TRBV6-6|NA|NA|TRBJ1-6
TGTGCCAGCAGTTACGGGACATTCGATAATTCACCCCTCCACTTT
CASSYGTFDNSPLHF
>15|TRBV7-8|TRBD2|once|TRBJ2-5
TGTGCCAGCAGCTCCCCCGGGACTAGCCTAGAGACCCAGTACTTC
CASSSPGTSLETQYF
>16|TRBV13|TRBD2|NA|TRBJ2-3
TGTGCCAGCAGCCCAAGACTAGCGTGGTTGACAGATACGCAGTATTTT
CASSPRLAWLTDTQYF
>16|TRBV5-4|TRBD2|NA|TRBJ2-2
TGTGCCAGCAGCTCCCCGACAGCGGGAGGGGTCGGGGAGCTGTTTTTT
CASSSPTAGGVGELFF
>13|TRBV11-1|NA|NA|TRBJ1-1
TGTGCCAGCAGCTTAAGGCAGGAGGGGCCCATGATTTTT
CASSLRQEGPMIF
>17|TRBV25-1|TRBD1|NA|TRBJ1-3
TGTGCCAGCAGTGATCGCATGGACAGGAGCTCTGGAAACACCATATATTTT
CASSDRMDRSSGNTIYF
>16|TRBV25-1|NA|NA|TRBJ1-2
TGTGCCAGCAGTCTCCCGGGACTTTCCTCCGTTCTAGGCTACACCTTC
CASSLPGLSSVLGYTF
>15|TRBV9|TRBD2|NA|TRBJ2-2
TGTGCCAGCAGCGTCGGACTAGCGGATACCGGGGAGCTGTTTTTT
CASSVGLADTGELFF
>14|TRBV7-9|TRBD1|NA|TRBJ1-1
TGTGCCAGCAGCCAAAGGACAGGGGCCTTTGAAGCTTTCTTT
CASSQRTGAFEAFF
>13|TRBV19|NA|NA|TRBJ1-3
TGTGCCAGTAACAAGAAGGGGGGAAACACCATATATTTT
CASNKKGGNTIYF
>17|TRBV29-1|TRBD2|once|TRBJ2-3
TGCAGCGTTGACCGACTAGCGGGAGGGCAGGGGACAGATACGCAGTATTTT
CSVDRLAGGQGTDTQYF
>12|TRBV18|NA|once|TRBJ2-5
TGTGCCAGCTCACCTGGCCCAGAGACCCAGTACTTC
CASSPGPETQYF
>14|TRBV6-6|TRBD2|NA|TRBJ2-7
TGTGCCAGCAGCCTGCCGGGACTAGCCCGATCGCAGTACTTC
CASSLPGLARSQYF
>16|TRBV6-1|TRBD1|NA|TRBJ2-3
TGTGCCAGCAGTGACCCGGGACAGGTTTCGGGAGATACGCAGTATTTT
CASSDPGQVSGDTQYF
>15|TRBV7-9|NA|NA|TRBJ1-5
TGTGCCAGCAGCTTAGCGCGGGGACGCAATCAGCCCCAGCATTTT
CASSLARGRNQPQHF
>14|TRBV27|NA|NA|TRBJ2-7
TGTGCCAGCAGTTTATGGGCATCGGCCTACGAGCAGTACTTC
CASSLWASAYEQYF
>13|TRBV7-9|TRBD2|few|TRBJ2-1
TGTGCCAGCAGCTCCGTGGCCGGGAGGGAGCAGTTCTTC
CASSSVAGREQFF
>13|TRBV29-1|NA|NA|TRBJ1-1
TGCAGCGCCACTCATGGCGGGACTACTGAAGCTTTCTTT
CSATHGGTTEAFF
>13|TRBV29-1|TRBD1|NA|TRBJ1-2
TGCAGCGATAGGACAGGGTCTAACTATGGCTACACCTTC
CSDRTGSNYGYTF
>13|TRBV30|NA|few|TRBJ1-1
TGTGCCTGGAGCTTAGGAGGGGCCACTGAAGCTTTCTTT
CAWSLGGATEAFF
>15|TRBV11-2|TRBD2|NA|TRBJ2-2
TGTGCCAGCAGCTTTGGACTAGCGAACACCGGGGAGCTGTTTTTT
CASSFGLANTGELFF
>15|TRBV30|TRBD1|NA|TRBJ1-1
TGTGCCTGGAACCCCGGACAGGGTGGATACACTGAAGCTTTCTTT
CAWNPGQGGYTEAFF
>14|TRBV14|NA|NA|TRBJ1-2
TGTGCCAGCAGCCAAGGTCCAGGGGCTGGAGGCTACACCTTC
CASSQGPGAGGYTF
>13|TRBV5-1|NA|NA|TRBJ1-2
TGCGCCAGCAGCTTGTCCGGGGACTATGGCTACACCTTC
CASSLSGDYGYTF
>13|TRBV19|TRBD1|once|TRBJ1-2
TGTGCCGTAAACAGGGGGCGCTACGAGGGCTACACCTTC
CAVNRGRYEGYTF
>12|TRBV30|TRBD1|NA|TRBJ1-1
TGTGCCTGGAGTGATATGGACAGGGTGCCTTTCTTT
CAWSDMDRVPFF
>22|TRBV21-1|NA|NA|TRBJ2-2
TGTGCCAGCAGCAACGGGAACCGGGAGGATAGCGGGAGCTCCCCGAACACCGGGGAGCTGTTTTTT
CASSNGNREDSGSSPNTGELFF